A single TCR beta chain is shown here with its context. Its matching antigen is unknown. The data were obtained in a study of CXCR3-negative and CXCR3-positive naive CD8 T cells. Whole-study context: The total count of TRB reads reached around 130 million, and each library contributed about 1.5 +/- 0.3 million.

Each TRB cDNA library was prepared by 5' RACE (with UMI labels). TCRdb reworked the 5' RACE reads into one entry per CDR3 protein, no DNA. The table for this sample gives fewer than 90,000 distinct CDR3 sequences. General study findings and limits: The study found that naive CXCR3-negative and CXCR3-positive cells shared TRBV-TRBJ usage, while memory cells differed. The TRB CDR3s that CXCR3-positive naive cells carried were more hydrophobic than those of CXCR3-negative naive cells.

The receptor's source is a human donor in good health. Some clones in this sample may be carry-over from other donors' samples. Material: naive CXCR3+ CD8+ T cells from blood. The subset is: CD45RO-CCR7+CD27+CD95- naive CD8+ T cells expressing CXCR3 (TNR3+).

The CDR3 loop reads CASSSNDRGLDTQYF. The gene calls are TRBV7-8 and TRBJ2-3; the TCRdb D gene call, TRBD1, has no DNA to confirm it. There are 15 residues in the CDR3. Germline CDR1 reads SGHVS; CDR2 reads FQNEAQ.